The following is a T cell receptor (beta chain) sequence with its context. Its antigen is not identified. Read data end 3 residues before the CDR3 end; the end is taken from the germline J gene. V lost 6 bases and J 10 bases, leaving 13 bases between the germline ends. The germline V gene has CDR1 LNHDA and CDR2 SQIVND (reference sequence). This CDR3 region has 13 residues. The data derive from a study of T cells in women clearing cervical HPV infection. Looking at the study overall: Women with histologically confirmed HPV16-related CIN3 or worse, 2 with invasive cancer, served as cases. Findings and caveats of the study: Cases carried less TRBV6-7 than controls: approximately 0.1% versus 0.16%.

Profiling relied on immunoSEQ multiplex PCR, and the TCRdb table lists in-frame clones only, not all of them. In total, the table holds approximately 37,000 clones. The chain combines TRBV19 with TRBJ1-6; D may be TRBD1 (6 bases). The receptor was derived from a woman aged 18 to 69 with a cervical HPV16 infection that either progressed to CIN3+ or cleared (not recorded which). Sequencing used blood buffy coat. The CDR3 spells CASRVDRGSPLHF. The CDR3 DNA, read in part, is TGTGCCAGTAGGGTGGACAGAGGATCACCC.